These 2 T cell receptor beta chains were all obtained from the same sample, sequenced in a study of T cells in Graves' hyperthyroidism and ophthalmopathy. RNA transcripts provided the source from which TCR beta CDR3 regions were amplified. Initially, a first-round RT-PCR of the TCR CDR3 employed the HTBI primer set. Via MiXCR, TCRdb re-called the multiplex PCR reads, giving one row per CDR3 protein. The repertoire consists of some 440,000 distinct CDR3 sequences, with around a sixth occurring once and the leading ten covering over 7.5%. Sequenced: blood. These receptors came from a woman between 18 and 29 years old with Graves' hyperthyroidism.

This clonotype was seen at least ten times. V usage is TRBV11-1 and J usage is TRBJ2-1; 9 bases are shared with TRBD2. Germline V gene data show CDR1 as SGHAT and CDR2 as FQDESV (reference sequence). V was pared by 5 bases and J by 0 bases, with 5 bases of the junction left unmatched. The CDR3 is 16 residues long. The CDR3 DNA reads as TGTGCCAGCAGCCGCCTAGCGGGGATCTCCTACAATGAGCAGTTCTTC. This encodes CASSRLAGISYNEQFF. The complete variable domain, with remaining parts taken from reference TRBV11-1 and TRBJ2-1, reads EAEVAQSPRYKITEKSQAVAFWCDPISGHATLYWYRQILGQGPELLVQFQDESVVDDSQLPKDRFSAERLKGVDSTLKIQPAELGDSAMYLCASSRLAGISYNEQFFGPGTRLTVL.

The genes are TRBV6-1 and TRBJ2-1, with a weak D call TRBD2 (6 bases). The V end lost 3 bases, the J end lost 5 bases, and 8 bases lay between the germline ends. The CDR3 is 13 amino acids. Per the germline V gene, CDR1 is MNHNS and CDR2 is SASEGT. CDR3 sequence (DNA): TGTGCCAGCAGTGACTGGACTAACAATGAGCAGTTCTTC. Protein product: CASSDWTNNEQFF.